These T cell receptor beta chains were read from a single sample in a study of T cells in Graves' hyperthyroidism and ophthalmopathy. Each CDR3 protein gets one entry after TCRdb re-called the multiplex PCR reads with MiXCR. The table has some 500,000 distinct CDR3 sequences, around an eighth seen once. Sample: blood. The receptors derive from a woman younger than 30 with Graves' hyperthyroidism. Both conserved end residues are part of each CDR3. Fields, in order: J gene, clone size, V gene, D gene, CDR3 DNA, CDR3 protein. D genes are given only for firm matches. Rows may omit the clone size; those that give it use once, few, many or a size class.

>TRBJ2-2|NA|TRBV11-3|TRBD1
TGTGCCAGCAGCTCCAGGGGGCCGGACGGGGAGCTGTTTTTT
CASSSRGPDGELFF
>TRBJ2-3|many|TRBV2|TRBD2
TGTGCCAGCAGTGTACTAGCGCGAGGCACAGATACGCAGTATTTT
CASSVLARGTDTQYF
>TRBJ1-1|many|TRBV2|TRBD1
TGTGCCAGCAGTACCGGACAGGGGGCGGGAGCTTTCTTT
CASSTGQGAGAFF
>TRBJ2-3|many|TRBV19|TRBD1
TGTGCCAGTAGCCCCAGTGCAGGGGGAGCAGATACGCAGTATTTT
CASSPSAGGADTQYF
>TRBJ2-1|NA|TRBV20-1|TRBD2
TGCAGTGCTAGACCTGGGGCTAGCGGGACTTACAATGAGCAGTTCTTC
CSARPGASGTYNEQFF
>TRBJ1-1|NA|TRBV14|NA
TGTGCCAGCAGCCAAGTGGGGTTTGCCGGGGGCCAAGCTTTCTTT
CASSQVGFAGGQAFF
>TRBJ2-1|NA|TRBV5-1|TRBD1
TGCGCCAGCAGCTTGAAGGACAGGGGTACTGAGCAGTTCTTC
CASSLKDRGTEQFF
>TRBJ1-6|many|TRBV3-1|NA
TGTGCCAGCAGCCTAGGTTGGAATTCACCCCTCCACTTT
CASSLGWNSPLHF
>TRBJ1-1|many|TRBV3-1|NA
TGTGCCAGCAGCCAACGCTCTGGGGGGGACACTGAAGCTTTCTTT
CASSQRSGGDTEAFF
>TRBJ2-7|few|TRBV9|TRBD2
TGTGCCAGCAGCGTAGGTTCGCGGGAGGGGATCTACGAGCAGTACTTC
CASSVGSREGIYEQYF
>TRBJ2-1|NA|TRBV29-1|TRBD2
TGCAGCCATGCTAGCGGGAGCTTTGAGCAGTTCTTC
CSHASGSFEQFF
>TRBJ2-3|many|TRBV20-1|TRBD2
TGCAGTGCTAGAGCTAGCGGGAGGGCAACGCAGTATTTT
CSARASGRATQYF
>TRBJ2-4|many|TRBV3-1|NA
TGTGCCAGCAGCCAAGCGGCTAGATGGTACATTCAGTACTTC
CASSQAARWYIQYF
>TRBJ2-3|many|TRBV20-1|TRBD2
TGCAGTGCTAGGTTTGGCGGGAGTTCAGATACGCAGTATTTT
CSARFGGSSDTQYF
>TRBJ2-1|few|TRBV10-3|TRBD2
TGTGCCATCAGCCCCTTCAGGACTAGCGGGAGGAACAATGAGCAGTTCTTC
CAISPFRTSGRNNEQFF
>TRBJ2-5|many|TRBV6-1|TRBD2
TGTGCCAGCAGTTTCGGACTAGCGGGAGAAGAGACCCAGTACTTC
CASSFGLAGEETQYF
>TRBJ1-4|many|TRBV2|TRBD1
TGTGCCAGCAGTCCCGGGACAGGGAAGGATGGTGAAAAACTGTTTTTT
CASSPGTGKDGEKLFF
>TRBJ1-4|NA|TRBV15|NA
TGTGCCACCAGCAGAGCTGACCCTAATGAAAAACTGTTTTTT
CATSRADPNEKLFF
>TRBJ1-1|few|TRBV5-8|NA
TGTGCCAGCAGCCCGGGTTATCGGCAGACGAACACTGAAGCTTTCTTT
CASSPGYRQTNTEAFF
>TRBJ2-3|NA|TRBV2|TRBD1
TGTGCCAGCAGTGAAGCCCGGACAGGGGGCACAGATACGCAGTATTTT
CASSEARTGGTDTQYF